What follows are 23 T cell receptor beta chains derived from one specimen sequenced in a study of T cells in pancreatic ductal adenocarcinoma. The selected patients with pancreatic ductal adenocarcinoma had surgery but no neoadjuvant therapy. Sequencing was performed with immunoSEQ multiplex PCR; in TCRdb, only in-frame clones are kept and a portion is missing. This table holds over 100,000 clones, around 96% found once. The sample comprised PBMCs. The receptors derive from a human donor with pancreatic ductal adenocarcinoma.

The CDR3 DNA follows: TGTGCCAGCAGCTTGCTAGCGGGAATGGGCACAGATACGCAGTATTTT. This gives the protein CASSLLAGMGTDTQYF. The V gene is TRBV5-4, the J gene TRBJ2-3; 9 positions match TRBD2. V lost 1 base and J lost 1; bases outside the gene matches: 4. From germline, CDR1 is SGHNT and CDR2 YYREEE (reference sequence). This CDR3 has 16 amino acids.

The rearrangement links TRBV2 to TRBJ1-1; tentatively, D is TRBD1 (5 bases). Germline loops: CDR1 SNHLY, CDR2 FYNNEI. The CDR3 length is 14 residues. Trimming stripped 6 bases from V and 3 bases from J, with 14 bases between. The CDR3 region has the DNA TGTGCCAGCAGGGGCCTGGGGCCCGACACTGAAGCTTTCTTT. Translation: CASRGLGPDTEAFF. The full variable domain, with the rest looked up from reference TRBV2 and TRBJ1-1, is EPEVTQTPSHQVTQMGQEVILRCVPISNHLYFYWYRQILGQKVEFLVSFYNNEISEKSEIFDDQFSVERPDGSNFTLKIRSTKLEDSAMYFCASRGLGPDTEAFFGQGTRLTVV.

Only one count was recorded for this clone. V is TRBV7-6 and J is TRBJ2-7; tentatively, D is TRBD1 (6 bases). V was shortened by 4 bases and J by 6 bases, with 13 bases between the two germline ends. The germline gives CDR1 SGHVS, CDR2 FNYEAQ. CDR3 length: 13 residues. This CDR3 is CASSSSWGREQYF. CDR3 DNA: TGTGCCAGCAGCTCTTCCTGGGGGCGCGAGCAGTACTTC. The complete variable domain, with remaining parts taken from reference TRBV7-6 and TRBJ2-7, reads GAGVSQSPRYKVTKRGQDVALRCDPISGHVSLYWYRQALGQGPEFLTYFNYEAQQDKSGLPNDRFSAERPEGSISTLTIQRTEQRDSAMYRCASSSSWGREQYFGPGTRLTVT.

V usage is TRBV5-1 and J usage is TRBJ2-5, with D perhaps matching TRBD1 (6 bases). V lost 7 bases and J lost 5, with 27 bases in between. The CDR3 sequence is 17 residues long. The germline CDR1 and CDR2 sequences are SGHRS and YFSETQ. This chain's CDR3 is CASLAGRWQGHSETQYF. Here the CDR3 DNA reads TGCGCCAGCCTCGCGGGCCGATGGCAGGGACACTCGGAGACCCAGTACTTC.

The gene calls are TRBV7-2 and TRBJ2-5; D possibly corresponds to TRBD1 (6 bases). Germline CDR1 is SGHTA and CDR2 is FQGNSA. The CDR3 covers 14 residues. Trimming took 10 bases from V and 5 from J, leaving 20 bases between them. This CDR3 reads CATSDRAGRETQYF. The CDR3 DNA reads TGTGCCACCTCGGACAGAGCCGGGCGTGAGACCCAGTACTTC.

V and J are TRBV28 and TRBJ1-3; TRBD1 is a possible D gene (6 bases). The germline V gene encodes CDR1 MDHEN and CDR2 SYDVKM. This CDR3 spans 14 amino acids. The V gene lost 3 bases and the J gene lost 4 bases, with 10 bases spanning the gap. The CDR3 DNA follows: TGTGCCAGCAGTTTGGGGGGGGCCGGAAACACCATATATTTT. As protein: CASSLGGAGNTIYF.

The rearrangement links TRBV11-2 to TRBJ2-3; 10 positions agree with TRBD1. The CDR3 covers 16 residues. Per the germline V gene, CDR1 is SGHAT and CDR2 is FQNNGV. The V gene end was trimmed by 1 base and the J gene end by 2 bases; junction bases not matched to a gene: 3. The CDR3: CASSLGGQGFTDTQYF. Written as DNA, the CDR3 is TGTGCCAGCAGCTTAGGGGGACAGGGGTTCACAGATACGCAGTATTTT.

The rearrangement joins TRBV4-1 to TRBJ2-7; D is undetermined. Trimming shortened V by 1 base and J by 2 bases, and 9 bases separated the two germline ends. The CDR3 spans 14 residues. In germline, CDR1 is MGHRA, CDR2 YSYEKL. The CDR3 nucleotides read TGCGCCAGCAGCCAAGCGCCTATCACCTACGAGCAGTACTTC. It is translated as CASSQAPITYEQYF.

This chain links TRBV11-2 with TRBJ1-4; the D is unclear. Trimming stripped 5 bases from V and 3 bases from J, with 10 bases between. The CDR3 length is 14 residues. The V gene's germline CDR1 is SGHAT and CDR2 FQNNGV. CDR3 sequence: CASSPGPSNEKLFF. In nucleotides, the CDR3 is TGTGCCAGCAGCCCTGGGCCCTCTAATGAAAAACTGTTTTTT.

The genes are TRBV10-2 and TRBJ2-1; D is unresolved. This CDR3 is 13 amino acids long. Germline CDR1 and CDR2: WSHSY and SAAADI. V shed 9 bases and J shed 2 bases, with 11 bases lying between them. CDR3 sequence (DNA): TGCGCCAGTGGCGGTGTAACCTACAATGAGCAGTTCTTC. It specifies CASGGVTYNEQFF.

The chain couples TRBV4-1 to TRBJ2-2; TRBD2 aligns across 13 bases. Germline loops: CDR1 MGHRA, CDR2 YSYEKL. The CDR3 runs to 17 residues. V lost 0 bases to trimming and J lost 6 bases; unmatched junction nucleotides: 4. The CDR3 DNA is TGCGCCAGCAGCCAAGATGAACTAGCGGGAGGGCCCGGGGAGCTGTTTTTT. Translating it yields CASSQDELAGGPGELFF.

This sequence joins TRBV7-2 and TRBJ1-1; the match to TRBD1 covers 7 bases. J lost 5 bases, V lost 2 bases, and 5 bases had no gene match. Germline V gene data show CDR1 as SGHTA and CDR2 as FQGNSA. The CDR3 is 14 residues long. CDR3 sequence: CASSLTRQGTEAFF. The CDR3 region has the DNA TGTGCCAGCAGCTTAACTCGACAGGGTACTGAAGCTTTCTTT.

The V gene is TRBV30, the J gene TRBJ2-1; 7 bases map to TRBD2. V gave up 2 bases and J gave up 13 bases; unmatched junction bases: 14. Germline lookup yields CDR1 GTSNPN and CDR2 SVGIG (reference sequence). The CDR3 extends over 14 amino acids. The CDR3 reads CAWSSEERGKRQFF. The CDR3 DNA reads as TGTGCCTGGAGTAGTGAGGAGCGGGGAAAAAGACAGTTCTTC.

This sequence joins TRBV14 and TRBJ2-3; possible D gene TRBD2, 5 bases. Germline CDR1 and CDR2: SGHDN and FVKESK. The CDR3 has 13 amino acids. V lost 4 bases, J lost 5 bases, and 10 bases lay in between. The CDR3, as DNA: TGTGCCAGCAGCCGACAAGAGGGAGATACGCAGTATTTT. It yields the protein CASSRQEGDTQYF.

The V and J genes are TRBV6-1 and TRBJ1-1; TRBD1 might be the D (5 bases). Trimming removed 8 bases from V and 1 base from J, with 11 bases in between. This CDR3 spans 13 amino acids. The germline CDR1 and CDR2 sequences are MNHNS and SASEGT. CDR3 amino acids: CASHWGGNTEAFF. The CDR3 DNA follows: TGTGCCAGCCATTGGGGGGGGAACACTGAAGCTTTCTTT.

The chain recombines TRBV28 with TRBJ2-7; 10 positions agree with TRBD1. V shed 6 bases, J shed 5 bases, and the junction held 4 bases outside the gene matches. The CDR3 sequence is 13 residues long. CDR1 is MDHEN, CDR2 SYDVKM, per germline. CDR3 DNA: TGTGCCAGCAGCCCGACAGGGGGCGACGAGCAGTACTTC. Translated, it gives CASSPTGGDEQYF.

This chain joins TRBV18 and TRBJ2-2; D is perhaps TRBD2 (6 bases). CDR1 and CDR2 (germline): KGHSH, LQKENI. V was shortened by 2 bases and J by 5 bases, with 9 bases between the two germline ends. This CDR3 region has 14 residues. Here the CDR3 DNA reads TGTGCCAGCTCACCAGCGGGGCTGACCGGGGAGCTGTTTTTT. Protein product: CASSPAGLTGELFF.

The rearrangement joins TRBV30 to TRBJ1-1; TRBD1 matches at 7 bases. CDR1 and CDR2 from the germline V gene are GTSNPN and SVGIG (reference sequence). J was trimmed by 7 bases and V by 4 bases; bases with no gene match: 12. The CDR3 is 14 residues long. CDR3 coding DNA: TGTGCCTGGACCACCGGGACAGTGGGGATTGAAGCTTTCTTT. It specifies CAWTTGTVGIEAFF.

The V gene is TRBV9, the J gene TRBJ2-6; maybe TRBD1 (6 bases). Germline CDR1 SGDLS, CDR2 YYNGEE. The V end lost 7 bases, the J end lost 0 bases, and 8 bases lay between the germline ends. The CDR3 loop spans 14 amino acids. Here the CDR3 DNA reads TGTGCCAGCCAGGGGTACTCTGGGGCCAACGTCCTGACTTTC. Residues: CASQGYSGANVLTF.

This chain links TRBV19 with TRBJ2-2; tentatively, D is TRBD1 (5 bases). Deletions cut 0 bases from V and 9 bases from J, with 14 bases between. The CDR3 extends over 15 amino acids. From germline, CDR1 is LNHDA and CDR2 SQIVND (reference sequence). CDR3 protein: CASSIEAGPYRELFF. CDR3 nucleotides: TGTGCCAGTAGTATAGAAGCAGGGCCCTACCGGGAGCTGTTTTTT.

This sequence joins TRBV29-1 and TRBJ2-4; D may be TRBD1 (6 bases). V was pared by 0 bases and J by 0 bases, with 12 bases between. The CDR3 sequence is 16 residues long. The germline V gene has CDR1 SQVTM and CDR2 ANQGSEA. For the CDR3, the DNA is TGCAGCGTTGAAGACAGGGGCTCATTAGCCAAAAACATTCAGTACTTC. As protein: CSVEDRGSLAKNIQYF.

V gene TRBV5-1 combines with J gene TRBJ2-7, with 10 bases lining up with TRBD2. The germline gives CDR1 SGHRS, CDR2 YFSETQ. This CDR3 is built from 16 residues. Trimming took 7 bases from V and 2 from J; bases not matched to a gene: 12. This CDR3 reads CASALDTSGNTYEQYF. The CDR3 DNA sequence: TGCGCCAGCGCCCTGGATACTAGCGGGAACACCTACGAGCAGTACTTC.

This clone was counted once. This chain joins TRBV28 and TRBJ1-5, with D possibly matching TRBD1 (5 bases). V shed 3 bases and J shed 7 bases, with 13 bases lying between them. CDR1 is MDHEN, CDR2 SYDVKM, per germline. The CDR3 runs to 14 residues. DNA of the CDR3: TGTGCCAGCAGTTTCCGGTCGGGGGAACAGCCCCAGCATTTT. Encoded protein: CASSFRSGEQPQHF.